The present T cell receptor beta chain was sequenced within a study of T-cell memory formation after mild COVID-19. This clonotype showed up just a few times. Antigen unknown. Between the trimmed V and J ends, which lost 6 bases and 1 base, there was a span of 19 bases. The CDR3 has 16 amino acids. General observations from the study: Among clones contracting day 15 to 85, CD4/CD8 was balanced, whereas later expanders leaned CD4+.

TCRdb called the 5' RACE reads again in MiXCR, with one record for every CDR3 protein. The data contain under 600,000 distinct CDR3 sequences, approximately 21% of them singletons. The source of this sequence is an adult woman who had mild COVID-19 (a few samples of this study predate the infection). Cell type and time point are not known. The chain carries TRBV12-3 or TRBV12-4 and TRBJ2-7; TRBD1 or TRBD2 may be the D gene (5 bases each). The sample was PBMCs or a T cell subset sorted from them (not recorded which). The CDR3 coding sequence is TGTGCCAGCAGCCGCCGGGGACGGTCTACTTCCTACGAGCAGTACTTC. This translates into CASSRRGRSTSYEQYF.